The 22 T cell receptor beta chains given below trace back to one sample, sequenced in a study of blood T cell repertoires in COVID-19. Method: immunoSEQ multiplex PCR; TCRdb's copy keeps in-frame clones and lacks some. Of around 450,000 clones listed, about 92% are singletons. The sequenced sample consisted of PBMCs or T cells enriched from blood (not recorded which). The source is a man in his late teens or twenties who had recovered from COVID-19.

This chain links TRBV30 with TRBJ2-7; 7 bases fit TRBD1. The CDR3 has 13 amino acids. In germline, CDR1 is GTSNPN, CDR2 SVGIG (reference sequence). V gave up 4 bases and J gave up 4 bases; unmatched junction bases: 7. The CDR3 loop is CAWNTGDVYEQYF. CDR3 nucleotide sequence: TGTGCCTGGAATACAGGGGACGTGTACGAGCAGTACTTC.

The chain couples TRBV11-1 to TRBJ2-7; TRBD1 agrees at 7 bases. CDR1 and CDR2 from the germline V gene are SGHAT and FQDESV (reference sequence). Unmatched junction bases numbered 5, after V lost 0 bases and J lost 3 bases. The CDR3 consists of 15 residues. CDR3 region: CASSLAPGQNYEQYF. The CDR3 DNA reads as TGTGCCAGCAGCTTAGCGCCGGGACAGAACTACGAGCAGTACTTC.

This clone showed up just once. The gene calls are TRBV30 and TRBJ2-3, with TRBD2 matching over 10 bases. This CDR3 spans 15 amino acids. Trimming removed 3 bases from V and 2 bases from J; junction bases left unmatched: 5. Germline CDR1 is GTSNPN and CDR2 is SVGIG (reference sequence). CDR3 amino acids: CAWRGSGRLTDTQYF. Written as DNA, the CDR3 is TGTGCCTGGAGAGGTAGCGGGAGGCTCACAGATACGCAGTATTTT.

As for this clone: Other DNA sequences in the same sample also yield this CDR3. V is TRBV7-9 and J is TRBJ1-4; TRBD1 is a possible D gene (5 bases). The CDR3 runs 14 residues. Trimming stripped 6 bases from V and 2 bases from J, with 10 bases between. The germline CDR1 and CDR2 sequences are SEHNR and FQNEAQ (reference sequence). This CDR3 reads CASSSRQTNEKLFF. The DNA of the CDR3 is TGTGCCAGCAGTTCGCGACAGACTAATGAAAAACTGTTTTTT.

V and J are TRBV5-1 and TRBJ1-4, with a tentative D call TRBD1 (5 bases). The CDR3 is 14 amino acids. In germline, CDR1 is SGHRS, CDR2 YFSETQ. The V end lost 4 bases, the J end lost 3 bases, and 10 bases lay between the germline ends. The CDR3 bases are TGCGCCAGCAGCCAGGGTAGTCCTAATGAAAAACTGTTTTTT. It translates to CASSQGSPNEKLFF.

This chain connects TRBV28 to TRBJ1-1; D possibly corresponds to TRBD1 (5 bases). V was pared by 9 bases and J by 5 bases, with 13 bases between. The germline V gene encodes CDR1 MDHEN and CDR2 SYDVKM. CDR3 length: 12 residues. The CDR3 loop is CASNLGGTEAFF. The CDR3 nucleotides are TGTGCCAGTAACCTTGGGGGGACTGAAGCTTTCTTT.

The rearrangement links TRBV19 to TRBJ2-1; 12 bases match TRBD1. Per germline, CDR1 LNHDA and CDR2 SQIVND (reference sequence). The CDR3 totals 15 residues. Trimming at V came to 9 bases and at J to 6 bases, leaving 9 bases not matched to a gene. This CDR3 is CASRNRDRGLNEQFF. Here the CDR3 DNA reads TGTGCCAGCCGAAACCGGGACAGGGGGCTCAATGAGCAGTTCTTC.

The chain uses TRBV5-1 and TRBJ2-2; 8 nucleotides align to TRBD1. Germline V gene sequence: CDR1 SGHRS, CDR2 YFSETQ. V shed 2 bases and J 1 base; nucleotides not matched to a gene: 4. The CDR3 has 16 residues. The CDR3 sequence: CASSFIQGENTGELFF. CDR3 in DNA: TGCGCCAGCAGCTTCATACAGGGGGAGAACACCGGGGAGCTGTTTTTT.

This rearrangement joins TRBV6-2 or TRBV6-3 to TRBJ1-6; tentative D call: TRBD1 (5 bases). Trimming pared 6 bases from V and 8 bases from J, leaving 14 bases between. CDR1 is MNHEY and CDR2 is SVGEGT in the germline V gene. The CDR3 is made up of 14 amino acids. CDR3 loop: CASSEGAGYSPLHF. The CDR3 DNA follows: TGTGCCAGCAGCGAAGGAGCAGGGTATTCACCCCTCCACTTT.

This rearrangement joins TRBV5-3 to TRBJ1-1; D is ambiguous. TRBV5-3 is identified as an open reading frame with a role that is uncertain. Trimming cost V 0 bases and J 5 bases, with 14 bases left between them. The CDR3 has 15 amino acids. CDR3 sequence (DNA): TGTGCCAGAAGCTTGGACTTTGGAGGGTGGACTGAAGCTTTCTTT. Translating it yields CARSLDFGGWTEAFF.

This clone was seen a few times. The chain links TRBV18 to TRBJ2-5, with 8 positions matching TRBD1. Germline assignment: CDR1 KGHSH and CDR2 LQKENI. J gave up 1 base and V 3 bases, and 1 base lay outside the gene matches. The CDR3 loop spans 14 amino acids. The CDR3, as DNA: TGTGCCAGCTCACCGGACAGGGTCCAAGAGACCCAGTACTTC. This translates into CASSPDRVQETQYF.

The genes are TRBV2 and TRBJ1-1; D remains unclear. Trimming stripped 5 bases from V and 1 base from J, with 17 bases between. The CDR3 loop spans 16 amino acids. Germline assignment: CDR1 SNHLY and CDR2 FYNNEI. For the CDR3, the DNA is TGTGCCAGCAGTCCCCTATCCCCGGGAGAGAACACTGAAGCTTTCTTT. Its protein product is CASSPLSPGENTEAFF.

V and J are TRBV19 and TRBJ1-2; the D is unclear. There are 12 residues in the CDR3. Germline V gives CDR1 LNHDA, CDR2 SQIVND (reference sequence). V was clipped by 4 bases and J by 7 bases, with 10 bases between them. In nucleotides, the CDR3 is TGTGCCAGTAGTAGTGCTGAGAGTGGCTACACCTTC. Its translation is CASSSAESGYTF.

This clone was counted only a few times. The genes are TRBV6-6 and TRBJ2-1; weak D call: TRBD1 (6 bases). Trimming shortened V by 0 bases and J by 0 bases, and 6 bases separated the two germline ends. This CDR3 is built from 15 residues. Germline V gene lookup returns CDR1 MNHNY and CDR2 SVGAGI (reference sequence). CDR3 DNA: TGTGCCAGCAGTTACTCGGGGGCCTCCTACAATGAGCAGTTCTTC. It yields the protein CASSYSGASYNEQFF.

This chain uses TRBV5-6 with TRBJ1-1, with a possible D match to TRBD1 (5 bases). CDR1 and CDR2 (germline): SGHDT, YYEEEE. The CDR3 totals 13 residues. Trimming left V 3 bases short and J 1 base short, with 7 bases between. The CDR3 bases are TGTGCCAGCAGCTGGGGCCCGAACACTGAAGCTTTCTTT. This sequence encodes CASSWGPNTEAFF.

This clone was detected once. The chain combines TRBV10-1 with TRBJ1-2, with D uncertain. This CDR3 is built from 13 residues. With 8 bases removed from V and 4 bases from J, the gap between germline ends came to 14 bases. Germline loops: CDR1 WNHNN, CDR2 SYGVQD (reference sequence). The CDR3 DNA reads as TGCGCCAGCGGCCCCTCGACGGGCTATGGCTACACCTTC. Residues: CASGPSTGYGYTF.

The chain couples TRBV21-1 to TRBJ2-1; TRBD1 is the table's D call and was not checked against the DNA. TRBV21-1 is assigned pseudogene status. There are 17 residues in the CDR3. CDR3 sequence: CASSKKSPRDRVNEQFF. The DNA of the CDR3 is TGTGCCAGCAGCAAAAAGTCCCCGAGAGACAGGGTAAACGAGCAGTTCTTC.

The chain recombines TRBV18 with TRBJ1-1; D might be TRBD1 (6 bases). The V end was cut by 5 bases, the J end by 1 base, with 11 bases between. The CDR3 runs 14 residues. CDR1 KGHSH and CDR2 LQKENI come from the germline V gene. The CDR3 here is CASSGGAANTEAFF. DNA for the CDR3: TGTGCCAGCTCAGGGGGCGCGGCGAACACTGAAGCTTTCTTT.

The chain joins TRBV15 to TRBJ1-5; TRBD1 agrees at 11 bases. The V segment lost 3 bases and the J segment 6 bases; nucleotides outside the gene matches: 4. Germline CDR1 reads LNHNV; CDR2 reads YYDKDF (reference sequence). This CDR3 comprises 15 residues. CDR3 DNA: TGTGCCACCAGCAGTGCCGGGACAGGGGGTCAGCCCCAGCATTTT. Its translation is CATSSAGTGGQPQHF.

This chain uses TRBV5-8 with TRBJ2-1; TRBD2 aligns across 11 bases. The CDR3 is 15 residues long. Germline V gene lookup returns CDR1 SGHTS and CDR2 YDEGEE. Trimming cost V 4 bases and J 10 bases; bases outside gene matches: 10. CDR3 loop: CASSTLAGGAREQFF. CDR3 sequence (DNA): TGTGCCAGCAGCACATTAGCGGGGGGGGCTCGGGAGCAGTTCTTC.

The CDR3 loop is CASSSRTGSSVYGYTF. The CDR3 DNA reads TGTGCCAGCAGCTCTCGGACAGGGTCGTCGGTTTACGGCTACACCTTC. The V gene is TRBV5-8, the J gene TRBJ1-2, with 8 bases fitting TRBD1. After removal of 3 bases from V and 8 bases from J, the junction contained 15 bases not matched to a gene. CDR3 length: 16 residues. The germline gives CDR1 SGHTS, CDR2 YDEGEE.

The chain couples TRBV29-1 to TRBJ1-1; 8 bases fit TRBD1. Germline values: CDR1 SQVTM, CDR2 ANQGSEA. V was pared by 6 bases and J by 1 base, with 7 bases of the junction left unmatched. The CDR3 covers 14 residues. CDR3 coding DNA: TGCAGCGTGGCACCTGGGACAGGGAACACTGAAGCTTTCTTT. Protein sequence: CSVAPGTGNTEAFF. Together with reference TRBV29-1 and TRBJ1-1, the CDR3 gives the full variable domain: SAVISQKPSRDICQRGTSLTIQCQVDSQVTMMFWYRQQPGQSLTLIATANQGSEATYESGFVIDKFPISRPNLTFSTLTVSNMSPEDSSIYLCSVAPGTGNTEAFFGQGTRLTVV.